What follows is one T cell receptor beta chain and its context. Its antigen remains unidentified. Base qualities are not at hand, and no much larger clone is one base apart. The trial excluded patients who had a history of autoimmune disease or who were on systemic immunosuppression. Peripheral blood for TCR sequencing was drawn from every dose cohort at baseline, at cycle 4 day 1 and at cycle 7 day 1. Samples were obtained from an open-label, multicenter, first-in-human phase I dose-escalation trial of ivuxolimab. Adults with locally advanced or metastatic melanoma, renal cell, hepatocellular, or head and neck squamous cell carcinoma were enrolled in the trial. Before TCR sequencing, CD4+ and CD8+ T cells were separately sorted from peripheral blood. For sequencing of the TCRbeta CDR3 region, genomic DNA was extracted from the sorted cells. The immunoSEQ Assay was used to sequence the TCRbeta CDR3 regions. Entries here come from immuneACCESS through TCRdb and include only in-frame sequences with V and J called. Some clones fail to appear in such tables; in the studies checked, an unresolved V gene covers under half of the shortfall, and the cause of the remainder is unknown. For this sample there are under 90,000 clones; approximately 89% appear just once. Around 2.4% of the sample belongs to the ten largest clones.

This sample is drawn from a study of OX40 agonist ivuxolimab in advanced cancers. Concerning the study at large: Ivuxolimab was an agonistic, fully human IgG2 monoclonal antibody directed against OX40 (CD134), a costimulatory receptor. Intravenous ivuxolimab was administered to patients every 2 weeks at six dose levels: 0.01, 0.1, 0.3, 1.5, 3 and 10 mg/kg. Of the roughly 52 dose-escalation patients, hepatocellular carcinoma was present in approximately 20, melanoma in roughly 15, renal cell carcinoma in 9 and head and neck cancer in 9. A male proportion of nearly 85% and a mean age of roughly 58 years, ranging from roughly 23 to 80, were recorded for the dose-escalation cohort. Prior anti-PD-1, anti-PD-L1 or anti-CTLA-4 therapy was permitted, and checkpoint inhibitors had been received by 30% to 40% of dose-escalation patients. Partial responses occurred in three dose-escalation patients: two with cutaneous melanoma and one with hepatocellular carcinoma. Peripheral TCRbeta sequencing was intended to test whether TCR sequence diversity was altered and clonal T-cell expansion was caused by ivuxolimab. The paper describes the monotherapy dose-escalation part (N of about 57 patients) of the phase I trial of ivuxolimab. Overall study outcomes, separate from this receptor: At doses from 0.1 to 3.0 mg/kg, clonal expansion was seen in both CD4+ and CD8+ blood T cells between baseline and week 6. Low levels of normalized T-cell clonal expansion were also shown by some nonresponding patients. After ivuxolimab, expanded clones were on average more numerous among CD8+ T cells than among CD4+ T cells. In partial responders in the 0.1-3.0 mg/kg groups, normalized peripheral clonal expansion was found to be among the lowest, especially among CD8+ T cells. The antigen specificity of the clonally expanded peripheral T cells was not determined.

From cysteine to phenylalanine, the CDR3 is 14 amino acids long. Only the CDR3 DNA stays, 42 bases, in frame from base 1. Trimming removed 6 bases from V and 7 bases from J; the gene matches leave 11 bases unexplained. Taken from the germline V gene (reference sequence), the CDR1 and CDR2 loops are MNHNY and SVGAGI. Specimen: CD4+ or CD8+ T cells sorted from blood, collected in a trial of the OX40 agonist ivuxolimab. Recombination joined TRBV6-6 with TRBJ2-7; TRBD2 matches 8 bases in the middle. The TCR comes from an adult with an advanced solid tumor such as melanoma, head and neck, liver or kidney cancer. This receptor carries the CDR3 CASRPAGGPLEQYF. The nucleotides read TGTGCCAGCAGGCCCGCGGGGGGCCCCTTGGAGCAGTACTTC.